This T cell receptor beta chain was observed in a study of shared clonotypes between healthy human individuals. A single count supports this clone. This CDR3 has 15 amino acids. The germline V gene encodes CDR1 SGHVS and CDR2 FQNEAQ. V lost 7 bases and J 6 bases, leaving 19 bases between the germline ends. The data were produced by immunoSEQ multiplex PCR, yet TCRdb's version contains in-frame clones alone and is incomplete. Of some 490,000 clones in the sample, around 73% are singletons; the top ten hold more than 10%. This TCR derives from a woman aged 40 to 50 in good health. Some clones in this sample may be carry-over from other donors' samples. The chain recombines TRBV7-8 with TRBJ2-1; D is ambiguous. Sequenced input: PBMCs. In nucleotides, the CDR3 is TGTGCCAGCACCAATACTCGTATCGGTGCCAATGAGCAGTTCTTC. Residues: CASTNTRIGANEQFF.